The rows below give T cell receptor beta chains drawn from one sample of a study of early T cells in non-severe SARS-CoV-2 infection. In TCRdb, the 5' RACE reads were re-called with MiXCR into one record per CDR3 protein. The sample shows 70,000 to 95,000 distinct CDR3 sequences, more than 13% of them seen only once. The sample comprised whole blood. These receptor sequences come from an adult who was a healthcare worker with PCR-confirmed SARS-CoV-2 infection or an uninfected control (not recorded which). CDR3s include the opening cysteine and the closing phenylalanine or tryptophan. Each record gives: CDR3 DNA, CDR3 protein, clone size, D gene, V gene, J gene. D genes are given only for firm matches. Clone size, where shown, is once, few, many, or a class for clones that have expanded.

TGTGCCAGCAGCCTATTAAGAACGGGCGGCTACACCTTC	CASSLLRTGGYTF	few	NA	TRBV5-6	TRBJ1-2
TGTGCCAGCAGCCATACTAGCGAGGGAGAGACCCAGTACTTC	CASSHTSEGETQYF	few	TRBD2	TRBV7-9	TRBJ2-5
TGTGCCAGCAGCTGGGGAGGGGGCGACTATGGCTACACCTTC	CASSWGGGDYGYTF	few	TRBD1	TRBV5-5	TRBJ1-2
TGTGCCAGCAGCTTGCGACTCGGAAACACCATATATTTT	CASSLRLGNTIYF	few	NA	TRBV7-7	TRBJ1-3
TGCAGCGTTGTAAGCGGGGGGGCCGTAGAGACCCAGTACTTC	CSVVSGGAVETQYF	NA	TRBD2	TRBV29-1	TRBJ2-5
TGTGCCAGCAGTTTCCAGAGGCGTTACAATGAGCAGTTCTTC	CASSFQRRYNEQFF	NA	NA	TRBV12-3/TRBV12-4	TRBJ2-1
TGTGCCAGCATAAGGGTCTCTGGGGCCAACGTCCTGACTTTC	CASIRVSGANVLTF	once	NA	TRBV2	TRBJ2-6
TGCAGTGCTAGCTCCCCCGGACTAGCGGACGTCGGGAACAATGAGCAGTTCTTC	CSASSPGLADVGNNEQFF	few	TRBD2	TRBV20-1	TRBJ2-1
TGCAGTGCTAGAGTGCCAGCGGACTACATTCAGTACTTC	CSARVPADYIQYF	NA	NA	TRBV20-1	TRBJ2-4
TGCGCCAGCAGCCAAGATCAAGGGCGACTGCCCGGCTACACCTTC	CASSQDQGRLPGYTF	many	NA	TRBV4-1	TRBJ1-2
TGCAGTGCTGCTGACAGAGACCAAGAGACCCAGTACTTC	CSAADRDQETQYF	NA	NA	TRBV20-1	TRBJ2-5
TGCAGTGCTAGAGATGGGGGAGGGGCAAACTACGAGCAGTACTTC	CSARDGGGANYEQYF	NA	TRBD2	TRBV20-1	TRBJ2-7
TGCAGTGCTAGTTTAGTATCCACTGAAGCTTTCTTT	CSASLVSTEAFF	NA	NA	TRBV20-1	TRBJ1-1
TGCGCCAGCAGCTTGGGGATTTCGACGAATGAGCAGTTCTTC	CASSLGISTNEQFF	many	NA	TRBV5-1	TRBJ2-1
TGCGCCAGCAGAGACAGGGTTTCGACCGGGGAGCTGTTTTTT	CASRDRVSTGELFF	NA	TRBD1	TRBV10-1	TRBJ2-2
TGTGCCAGCAGCTCATGGAGCGGCTACACCTTC	CASSSWSGYTF	NA	NA	TRBV4-2	TRBJ1-2
TGCGCCAGCAGCCAAGGATGGGCAGGGGCGTCTGGAAACACCATATATTTT	CASSQGWAGASGNTIYF	NA	NA	TRBV4-3	TRBJ1-3
TGTGCCAGCACAGGGAGGGGTCAGCCCCAGCATTTT	CASTGRGQPQHF	NA	NA	TRBV2	TRBJ1-5
TGTGCCAGCAGGTTGAGCTCCTACGAGCAGTACTTC	CASRLSSYEQYF	few	NA	TRBV6-2/TRBV6-3	TRBJ2-7
TGTGCCAGCAGCGCCCCGACAGGAGGCGTGGAAAAACTGTTTTTT	CASSAPTGGVEKLFF	few	NA	TRBV28	TRBJ1-4
TGCAGCGTTCCAGCCGGGTGGATGGCTGAAGCTTTCTTT	CSVPAGWMAEAFF	many	NA	TRBV29-1	TRBJ1-1
TGTGCCAGCAGCTTGGACAGGGAGCATCACAATGAGCAGTTCTTC	CASSLDREHHNEQFF	NA	TRBD1	TRBV7-7	TRBJ2-1
TGCAGTGCACCTATTTCGTGGGGGGCCTACGAGCAGTACTTC	CSAPISWGAYEQYF	NA	NA	TRBV20-1	TRBJ2-7
TGTGCCAGCAGCTTATCGACTAGCGGGGGGGCATGGGATACGCAGTATTTT	CASSLSTSGGAWDTQYF	few	TRBD2	TRBV7-2	TRBJ2-3
TGTGCCAGCAGCTTTACTGGCCAGGGTGGAAACACCATATATTTT	CASSFTGQGGNTIYF	NA	NA	TRBV7-9	TRBJ1-3
TGTGCCAGCGGGAGGGGGATGAACACTGAAGCTTTCTTT	CASGRGMNTEAFF	NA	NA	TRBV6-5	TRBJ1-1
TGTGCCAGCAGTTCCAGGGGTGCTAATGAAAAGCTGTTTTTT	CASSSRGANEKLFF	few	NA	TRBV6-5	TRBJ1-4
TGTGCCAGCAGCGAAACGACAGGGTTTAGCTCACCCCTCCACTTT	CASSETTGFSSPLHF	NA	TRBD1	TRBV7-3	TRBJ1-6
TGTGCCAGCAGTTTCCCCACGGTCCCAGATACGCAGTATTTT	CASSFPTVPDTQYF	few	NA	TRBV6-2/TRBV6-3	TRBJ2-3
TGTGCCAGCAGTTCACTAGCGACCGGCACCGGGGAGCTGTTTTTT	CASSSLATGTGELFF	NA	TRBD2	TRBV6-6	TRBJ2-2
TGTGCCACCAAGCGCCAGTCTCTCACCGGGGAGCTGTTTTTT	CATKRQSLTGELFF	few	NA	TRBV24-1	TRBJ2-2
TGTGCCAGCTCACCACAGGGGGCCTATGGCTACACCTTC	CASSPQGAYGYTF	few	TRBD1	TRBV18	TRBJ1-2
TGTGCCATCAGTGAATTCGAGTCTGAAGCTTTCTTT	CAISEFESEAFF	few	NA	TRBV10-3	TRBJ1-1
TGTGCCATCACTGACAGCCCAGGGGACCACGAGCAGTACTTC	CAITDSPGDHEQYF	few	NA	TRBV10-3	TRBJ2-7
TGTGCCTGGAGCCCCTCCGGGTACGAGCAGTACTTC	CAWSPSGYEQYF	few	NA	TRBV30	TRBJ2-7
TGTGCCAGCAAAGGGGGCGCTTATCAGCCCCAGCATTTT	CASKGGAYQPQHF	NA	TRBD1	TRBV6-1	TRBJ1-5
TGCGCCAGCAGTGAGTCGCCCACCAGTACTGAAGCTTTCTTT	CASSESPTSTEAFF	few	NA	TRBV10-2	TRBJ1-1
TGTGCCAGCAGCTTAGGCGGGGGCGTAACCTACGAGCAGTACTTC	CASSLGGGVTYEQYF	NA	NA	TRBV5-5	TRBJ2-7
TGCAGCGTTGAAACGGGAGACTCTGGAAACACCATATATTTT	CSVETGDSGNTIYF	many	NA	TRBV29-1	TRBJ1-3
TGTGCCAGCAGTGAGATAGGCCTAGCGGACTACGAGCAGTACTTC	CASSEIGLADYEQYF	NA	TRBD2	TRBV6-1	TRBJ2-7
TGCAGTGGAAGCGGGGGGTTAAATGAGCAGTTCTTC	CSGSGGLNEQFF	NA	TRBD2	TRBV20-1	TRBJ2-1
TGCAGCGTTGGGGCAGGGCCCACCTACGAGCAGTACTTC	CSVGAGPTYEQYF	few	NA	TRBV29-1	TRBJ2-7
TGTGCCAGCAGTCAACAGGCAGCGAACACCGGGGAGCTGTTTTTT	CASSQQAANTGELFF	few	NA	TRBV11-2	TRBJ2-2
TGTGCCAGCAGCTTAGTAGTGAGCGGGGGAACAGATACGCAGTATTTT	CASSLVVSGGTDTQYF	NA	TRBD2	TRBV7-6	TRBJ2-3
TGTGCCAGCACCGGGCTGGCAGATACGCAGTATTTT	CASTGLADTQYF	NA	NA	TRBV5-6	TRBJ2-3